One and the same sample provided the 13 T cell receptor beta chains below, sequenced in a study of OX40 agonist ivuxolimab in advanced cancers. Measured with immunoSEQ multiplex PCR; TCRdb has only the in-frame clones, and not every one. The repertoire holds roughly 92,000 clones, with about 89% as singletons. This material consisted of CD4+ or CD8+ T cells sorted from blood, taken in a trial of the OX40 agonist ivuxolimab. The source of these receptors is an adult with an advanced solid tumor such as melanoma, head and neck, liver or kidney cancer.

A few counts support this clone. This chain links TRBV30 with TRBJ1-3, with D hard to call. The length of the CDR3 is 11 residues. Trimming cost V 4 bases and J 4 bases, with 5 bases left between them. Germline CDR1 reads GTSNPN; CDR2 reads SVGIG (reference sequence). The CDR3 here is CAWKEGNTIYF. The CDR3 region has the DNA TGTGCCTGGAAAGAAGGAAACACCATATATTTT.

The genes are TRBV6-6 and TRBJ2-5; D perhaps matches TRBD2 (6 bases). Germline V gives CDR1 MNHNY, CDR2 SVGAGI (reference sequence). There are 15 residues in the CDR3. V lost 6 bases, J lost 5 bases, and 19 bases lay in between. CDR3 sequence: CASRHLGGSRETQYF. DNA of the CDR3: TGTGCCAGCAGACACCTTGGAGGGAGTAGGGAGACCCAGTACTTC.

This clone was detected only once. V is TRBV4-1 and J is TRBJ2-5, with a tentative D call TRBD1 (6 bases). CDR1 is MGHRA, CDR2 YSYEKL, per germline. This CDR3 comprises 14 residues. The V end lost 3 bases, the J end lost 2 bases, and 10 bases lay between the germline ends. This chain's CDR3 is CASSQRQVQETQYF. In nucleotides, the CDR3 is TGCGCCAGCAGCCAGAGACAGGTTCAAGAGACCCAGTACTTC.

This rearrangement joins TRBV4-1 to TRBJ2-7, with 8 nucleotides matching TRBD2. CDR1 and CDR2 (germline): MGHRA, YSYEKL. The length of the CDR3 is 18 residues. With 1 base clipped from V and 0 bases from J, the junction kept 11 bases outside the gene matches. The CDR3, as DNA: TGCGCCAGCAGCCAAGCCATAAATTTGGCGGGAGGCTCCTACGAGCAGTACTTC. Amino acid sequence: CASSQAINLAGGSYEQYF.

The rearrangement joins TRBV27 to TRBJ2-5, with D perhaps given as TRBD1 or TRBD2 (6 bases each). CDR1 is MNHEY and CDR2 is SMNVEV in the germline V gene (reference sequence). This CDR3 has 14 residues. The V end was cut by 0 bases, the J end by 5 bases, with 10 bases between. In DNA form, the CDR3 reads TGTGCCAGCAGTTTATCAGGGGGGCTCGAGACCCAGTACTTC. Translation gives CASSLSGGLETQYF.

The chain combines TRBV5-1 with TRBJ2-7; 7 nucleotides agree with TRBD2. The ends lost 5 bases at V and 5 bases at J; junction bases unmatched: 7. The CDR3 loop spans 13 amino acids. Looked up from germline, CDR1 is SGHRS and CDR2 is YFSETQ. CDR3 in amino acids: CASRGEGPHEQYF. The CDR3 nucleotides read TGCGCCAGCAGGGGGGAGGGCCCCCACGAGCAGTACTTC.

The CDR3 bases are TGTGCCAGCAGCCCCCGATGGGTTGGCTACACCTTC. Residues: CASSPRWVGYTF. The gene calls are TRBV5-5 and TRBJ1-2; D call uncertain. The length of the CDR3 is 12 residues. The V gene lost 4 bases and the J gene lost 7 bases, with 11 bases spanning the gap. Germline values: CDR1 SGHKS, CDR2 YYEKEE (reference sequence).

The V gene is TRBV6-6, the J gene TRBJ2-7, with 12 bases aligning to TRBD1. Germline loops: CDR1 MNHNY, CDR2 SVGAGI (reference sequence). The CDR3 totals 15 residues. V trimming: 6 bases; J trimming: 1 base; junction bases outside the gene matches: 4. CDR3 sequence (DNA): TGTGCCAGCAGCCGGGGACAGGGGGCGTCCTACGAGCAGTACTTC. The encoded protein is CASSRGQGASYEQYF.

The CDR3 region has the DNA TGTGCCAGCAGCCCCTCCGGCAACAGGAGGGAAGCTTTCTTT. As protein: CASSPSGNRREAFF. The V gene is TRBV11-2, the J gene TRBJ1-1; D perhaps matches TRBD1 (5 bases). Germline V gives CDR1 SGHAT, CDR2 FQNNGV. Trimming took 5 bases from V and 8 from J, leaving 18 bases between them. This CDR3 has 14 amino acids.

This clone occurred once. The chain combines TRBV27 with TRBJ1-1; no reliable D call. Germline V CDR1 and CDR2: MNHEY, SMNVEV (reference sequence). The V gene lost 4 bases and the J gene lost 0 bases, with 9 bases spanning the gap. The CDR3 extends over 14 amino acids. The CDR3 nucleotides are TGTGCCAGCAGTTCCCGGGGATTGAACACTGAAGCTTTCTTT. As protein: CASSSRGLNTEAFF.

The V call is TRBV6-5, the J call TRBJ2-1; TRBD2 agrees at 12 bases. This CDR3 is 15 amino acids long. The V segment lost 5 bases and the J segment 6 bases; nucleotides outside the gene matches: 5. Per the germline V gene, CDR1 is MNHEY and CDR2 is SVGAGI. As DNA, the CDR3 is TGTGCCAGCAGTCTAGCGGGAGGGCCAGGCAATGAGCAGTTCTTC. Translating gives CASSLAGGPGNEQFF.

The chain links TRBV6-5 to TRBJ1-1; TRBD1 is a possible D gene (6 bases). V dropped 0 bases and J dropped 5 bases, with 10 bases sitting between them. Looked up from germline, CDR1 is MNHEY and CDR2 is SVGAGI. This CDR3 has 14 residues. CDR3 sequence reads: CASSYSGRGTEAFF. CDR3 coding DNA: TGTGCCAGCAGTTACTCGGGGAGGGGGACTGAAGCTTTCTTT.

The chain combines TRBV19 with TRBJ2-7, with 12 bases fitting TRBD1. After removal of 9 bases from V and 7 bases from J, the junction contained 13 bases not matched to a gene. CDR3 length: 15 residues. Per the germline V gene, CDR1 is LNHDA and CDR2 is SQIVND (reference sequence). The CDR3 is CASKQEGQGAEEQYF. The CDR3 nucleotides read TGTGCCAGCAAACAGGAGGGACAGGGGGCGGAGGAGCAGTACTTC.